The rows below give T cell receptor beta chains drawn from one sample of a study of CD8+ T cells in alopecia areata. Profiling relied on immunoSEQ multiplex PCR, and the TCRdb table lists in-frame clones only, not all of them. The sample lists 200,000 to 250,000 clones, 45% to 70% occurring once. Sequenced input: CD8+ T cells sorted from blood. All receptors come from a human donor in good health. CDR3s include the opening cysteine and the closing phenylalanine or tryptophan. D genes are given only for firm matches. Size values are once, few and many counts, or a class for expanded clones, and some rows have none.

CDR3aa	CDR3nt	j_gene	v_gene	abundance	d_gene
CASSPTGGRDGYTF	TGTGCCAGCAGCCCGACAGGGGGCCGGGATGGCTACACCTTC	TRBJ1-2	TRBV4-2	NA	TRBD1
CASSQQTGATYEQYF	TGCGCCAGCAGCCAACAAACGGGGGCCACCTACGAGCAGTACTTC	TRBJ2-7	TRBV4-1	once	NA
CASGVTGSTEAFF	TGTGCCAGCGGTGTGACAGGTTCCACTGAAGCTTTCTTT	TRBJ1-1	TRBV2	NA	NA
CASSSDRGDEQFF	TGTGCCAGCAGCTCCGACAGGGGAGACGAGCAGTTCTTC	TRBJ2-1	TRBV7-2	NA	TRBD1
CASSYSGQAAYGYTF	TGTGCCAGCAGTTACTCTGGACAGGCAGCCTATGGCTACACCTTC	TRBJ1-2	TRBV6-5	NA	TRBD1
CASGTTNTGELFF	TGTGCCAGCGGGACAACGAACACCGGGGAGCTGTTTTTT	TRBJ2-2	TRBV6-5	once	NA
CASSHTGTGKETQYF	TGTGCCAGCAGTCACACCGGGACAGGGAAAGAGACCCAGTACTTC	TRBJ2-5	TRBV25-1	NA	TRBD1
CASTPAGGGTGELFF	TGTGCCAGCACCCCAGCGGGGGGAGGGACCGGGGAGCTGTTTTTT	TRBJ2-2	TRBV9	NA	TRBD2
CASSFGPQRTAYEQYF	TGCGCCAGCAGCTTTGGCCCCCAGCGAACCGCCTACGAGCAGTACTTC	TRBJ2-7	TRBV5-1	few	NA
CASSLGGSGGYTF	TGCGCCAGCAGCTTGGGAGGATCTGGTGGCTACACCTTC	TRBJ1-2	TRBV5-1	NA	NA
CASNPAGTEKGYTF	TGTGCCAGCAATCCTGCCGGGACTGAGAAAGGCTACACCTTC	TRBJ1-2	TRBV6-5	NA	NA
CASRSIRGPRDEQYF	TGTGCCAGCAGATCTATCAGGGGCCCCCGGGACGAGCAGTACTTC	TRBJ2-7	TRBV7-9	NA	NA
CASSHPGEGVNEKLFF	TGCGCCAGCAGCCATCCCGGGGAGGGAGTTAATGAAAAACTGTTTTTT	TRBJ1-4	TRBV4-1	NA	NA
CASTRRQETQYF	TGCGCCAGCACGAGGCGTCAGGAGACCCAGTACTTC	TRBJ2-5	TRBV10-1	NA	NA
CASSLRGFGTYEQYF	TGTGCCAGCAGTTTACGCGGGTTCGGAACCTACGAGCAGTACTTC	TRBJ2-7	TRBV27	NA	NA
CATSRDGGAGGYTF	TGTGCCACCAGCAGAGATGGGGGCGCGGGGGGCTACACCTTC	TRBJ1-2	TRBV15	NA	NA
CASSFLGHLTYEQYF	TGCGCCAGCAGCTTCTTGGGACATCTCACCTACGAGCAGTACTTC	TRBJ2-7	TRBV5-1	NA	NA
CASSFLGASEAFF	TGTGCCAGCAGTTTTCTGGGGGCCAGCGAAGCTTTCTTT	TRBJ1-1	TRBV27	few	NA
CASSPTSGGTYEQYF	TGCGCCAGCAGCCCAACTAGCGGGGGCACCTACGAGCAGTACTTC	TRBJ2-7	TRBV5-1	NA	TRBD2
CASSLSAIFDGYTF	TGTGCCAGCAGCTTATCCGCGATCTTCGATGGCTACACCTTC	TRBJ1-2	TRBV11-2	few	NA
CASKLLSRGGYTQYF	TGTGCCAGCAAACTCCTCTCCCGGGGCGGATATACGCAGTATTTT	TRBJ2-3	TRBV27	NA	NA
CSVEAGGDGYTF	TGCAGCGTTGAAGCAGGGGGCGATGGCTACACCTTC	TRBJ1-2	TRBV29-1	NA	TRBD1
CASKEGGRDQPQHF	TGTGCCAGCAAAGAAGGAGGAAGGGATCAGCCCCAGCATTTT	TRBJ1-5	TRBV6-1	NA	NA
CASSQAGGTAGDGYTF	TGCGCCAGCAGCCAAGCTGGCGGGACAGCCGGGGACGGCTACACCTTC	TRBJ1-2	TRBV4-1	NA	TRBD1
CASSQLVSPSYEQYF	TGCGCCAGCAGCCAACTAGTTTCTCCCTCCTACGAGCAGTACTTC	TRBJ2-7	TRBV4-1	few	NA
CASSSGGWTGVYEQYF	TGTGCCAGCAGCTCCGGCGGGTGGACAGGGGTCTACGAGCAGTACTTC	TRBJ2-7	TRBV13	NA	TRBD1
CASSLDPMISYNEQFF	TGCGCCAGCAGCTTGGACCCGATGATCTCCTACAATGAGCAGTTCTTC	TRBJ2-1	TRBV5-1	NA	NA
CASSPTSGAYNEQFF	TGTGCCAGCAGTCCGACTAGCGGTGCATACAATGAGCAGTTCTTC	TRBJ2-1	TRBV5-4	NA	TRBD2
CASSVHGADTQYF	TGTGCCAGCAGTGTCCACGGGGCAGATACGCAGTATTTT	TRBJ2-3	TRBV2	NA	NA
CSVEDPRDRAKYF	TGCAGCGTTGAAGATCCCCGGGACAGGGCAAAGTACTTC	TRBJ2-7	TRBV29-1	few	TRBD1
CASSLGGLANYGYTF	TGTGCCAGCAGCTTAGGGGGGTTAGCTAACTATGGCTACACCTTC	TRBJ1-2	TRBV11-2	NA	NA
CASSLAGGAGGYTF	TGTGCCAGCAGCTTGGCAGGGGGCGCTGGGGGCTACACCTTC	TRBJ1-2	TRBV5-4	NA	TRBD1
CASRVGGGKGYEQYF	TGTGCCAGCAGAGTTGGAGGGGGCAAGGGGTACGAGCAGTACTTC	TRBJ2-7	TRBV2	few	NA
CASSPGLAHNEQFF	TGCGCCAGCAGCCCCGGGCTGGCTCACAATGAGCAGTTCTTC	TRBJ2-1	TRBV4-1	NA	NA
CASSLGLSYEQYF	TGTGCCAGCAGCTTGGGACTCTCCTACGAGCAGTACTTC	TRBJ2-7	TRBV7-3	NA	NA
CASRSDRNIQYF	TGTGCCAGTAGGTCGGACAGAAACATTCAGTACTTC	TRBJ2-4	TRBV19	few	NA
CASSSSDTQYF	TGCGCCAGCAGTAGTAGTGATACGCAGTATTTT	TRBJ2-3	TRBV23-1	few	NA
CAWAGGVDGYTF	TGTGCCTGGGCGGGCGGGGTCGACGGCTACACCTTC	TRBJ1-2	TRBV30	NA	NA
CARDRDNGYTF	TGTGCCCGCGACAGGGACAATGGCTACACCTTC	TRBJ1-2	TRBV2	NA	TRBD1
CSGKIPGAENEQFF	TGCAGCGGAAAGATCCCAGGGGCAGAAAATGAGCAGTTCTTC	TRBJ2-1	TRBV29-1	NA	NA
CASSSSGTAKSYEQYF	TGTGCCAGCAGCTCGAGCGGGACAGCGAAGTCCTACGAGCAGTACTTC	TRBJ2-7	TRBV7-9	once	NA
CASSDRQGANYEQYF	TGTGCCAGCAGCGATCGACAGGGGGCTAACTACGAGCAGTACTTC	TRBJ2-7	TRBV27	NA	TRBD1
CASSLGGGAQETQYF	TGTGCCAGCAGCTTAGGCGGGGGGGCTCAAGAGACCCAGTACTTC	TRBJ2-5	TRBV7-8	NA	TRBD2
CASSVAANQNYGYTF	TGTGCCAGCAGCGTAGCCGCAAATCAGAACTATGGCTACACCTTC	TRBJ1-2	TRBV9	NA	NA
CASTSRRDRSSYNEQFF	TGTGCCAGCACTTCCCGGAGAGACAGGAGCTCCTACAATGAGCAGTTCTTC	TRBJ2-1	TRBV25-1	NA	NA
CASSLQVEETQYF	TGTGCCAGCAGCTTGCAGGTCGAAGAGACCCAGTACTTC	TRBJ2-5	TRBV7-9	NA	NA
CASSPGWSFFDGYTF	TGTGCCAGCAGTCCAGGGTGGTCCTTCTTTGATGGCTACACCTTC	TRBJ1-2	TRBV27	NA	NA
CATSRDQGINQPQHF	TGTGCCACCAGCAGAGATCAGGGTATCAATCAGCCCCAGCATTTT	TRBJ1-5	TRBV15	NA	NA
CSGSGYTF	TGCAGCGGGTCCGGCTACACCTTC	TRBJ1-2	TRBV29-1	NA	NA
CASSYSSADTQYF	TGTGCCAGCAGTTACTCGAGCGCAGATACGCAGTATTTT	TRBJ2-3	TRBV6-6	NA	NA
CASSARPERITDTQYF	TGTGCCAGCAGCGCCCGGCCGGAGCGGATCACAGATACGCAGTATTTT	TRBJ2-3	TRBV7-6	NA	NA
CASSLAGTVEAFF	TGCGCCAGCAGCTTGGCCGGAACAGTCGAAGCTTTCTTT	TRBJ1-1	TRBV5-1	NA	NA
CASSPDRGISFGFF	TGTGCCAGCAGTCCCGACAGGGGCATTTCGTTCGGGTTTTTT	TRBJ1-4	TRBV6-4	many	TRBD1
CASSHPEGGGNIQYF	TGTGCCAGCAGCCATCCGGAAGGGGGCGGTAACATTCAGTACTTC	TRBJ2-4	TRBV11-2	few	TRBD1
CASSFRGRDGDEQFF	TGCGCCAGCAGCTTTCGGGGCAGGGACGGCGATGAGCAGTTCTTC	TRBJ2-1	TRBV5-1	NA	NA